One T cell receptor beta chain is described in this entry. Its target is not known. These data originate in a study of vaccination and CD4 T cells after COVID-19. Study information: Participants were vaccinated with two doses, given as either BNT162b2 or mRNA-1273 vaccine.

The Oncomine TCR Beta short-read assay sequenced DNA from cultured CD4+ T cells. MiXCR was run by TCRdb on the PCR reads, yielding one entry per CDR3 protein. The sample holds about 14,000 distinct CDR3 sequences, about three fifths seen once. Findings of the study overall: Median SARS-CoV-2-reactive clonotype numbers went up from roughly 19 to 38, but not significantly.

Treatment indicated: roughly ten-day PBMC culture with coronavirus spike peptide pools or control peptides (ViraFEST assay). Wells contained 2 million or so PBMCs each, and these were cultured with about 10 IU/ml IL-2 and around 10 ug/ml peptide pools. The CDR3 is made up of 13 amino acids. J lost 6 bases, V lost 4 bases, and 7 bases had no gene match. The V gene's germline CDR1 is DFQATT and CDR2 SNEGSKA (reference sequence). Source material: CD4+ T cells from blood, cultured in vitro. The chain combines TRBV20-1 with TRBJ1-2; 8 bases match TRBD1. The source of this sequence is a human donor who had recovered from COVID-19. CDR3: CSANTGQVDGYTF. The CDR3 nucleotides are TGCAGTGCTAATACGGGACAGGTCGATGGCTACACCTTC.